This T cell receptor (beta chain) was retrieved from a study of regulatory T cells in long-lasting Graves disease. Notes on this clonotype: Its specificity is unknown.

Time point indicated: newly diagnosed GD, antithyroid drugs for less than 3 months. PBMC-derived RNA was used for the TCR library. The authors built TCR beta libraries using iRepertoire HTBI primers and Arm-PCR of CDR3 regions. TCRdb reprocessed the multiplex PCR reads via MiXCR and lists one record per CDR3 protein. The repertoire consists of roughly 510,000 distinct CDR3 sequences, with about 16% occurring once and the leading ten covering more than 10%. Unmatched junction bases numbered 6, after V lost 12 bases and J lost 6 bases. Germline assignment: CDR1 KGHDR and CDR2 SFDVKD. The CDR3 extends over 12 amino acids. Notes on the study in general: Persistent Graves' patients possessed reduced TCR diversity relative to recently diagnosed ones.

The same sample was also used in a study of T cells in Graves' hyperthyroidism and ophthalmopathy. From that study: An absence of ophthalmopathy progression within 18 months meant stable Graves' hyperthyroidism. Each diagnosis drew on symptoms, thyroxine, TRAb, thyroid ultrasound and orbital computed tomography findings.

The sample in question was peripheral blood mononuclear cells (PBMCs), obtained at new diagnosis, from a patient treated with antithyroid drugs. V is TRBV24-1 and J is TRBJ1-3; 8 positions agree with TRBD1. This sequence was found in a man aged 18 to 29 with Graves disease. The CDR3 sequence is CAAQGVENTIYF. The CDR3, as DNA: TGTGCCGCACAGGGGGTTGAAAACACCATATATTTT.